The source of this T cell receptor (beta chain) is a study of shared clonotypes between healthy human individuals. Whole-study findings and limits: Sequencing depth was expected to affect clonotype sharing among donors. In several donors, approximately 5% of naive CD4 clonotypes appeared in common.

Profiling relied on immunoSEQ multiplex PCR, and the TCRdb table lists in-frame clones only, not all of them. The data show approximately 1,500,000 clones, 98% seen once. Regarding this clone: The antigen remains undetermined.

All donors were healthy HIV-negative adults lacking recent acute infections or vaccinations. In the CD4+ fraction, cells were divided into CD45RA+ naive and CD45RA-negative memory subsets. The sample taken for sequencing was naive CD4+ T cells sorted from blood. The subset here: CD45RA+ positively selected. The source is a young man in good health.

This CDR3 is CASSGQGAVSSEQFF. CDR3 in DNA: TGTGCCAGCAGCGGGCAGGGGGCAGTAAGTAGTGAGCAGTTCTTC. The chain employs TRBV2 and TRBJ2-1; 8 bases agree with TRBD1. CDR3 length: 15 amino acids. Looked up from germline, CDR1 is SNHLY and CDR2 is FYNNEI. J was trimmed by 9 bases and V by 6 bases; bases with no gene match: 13.